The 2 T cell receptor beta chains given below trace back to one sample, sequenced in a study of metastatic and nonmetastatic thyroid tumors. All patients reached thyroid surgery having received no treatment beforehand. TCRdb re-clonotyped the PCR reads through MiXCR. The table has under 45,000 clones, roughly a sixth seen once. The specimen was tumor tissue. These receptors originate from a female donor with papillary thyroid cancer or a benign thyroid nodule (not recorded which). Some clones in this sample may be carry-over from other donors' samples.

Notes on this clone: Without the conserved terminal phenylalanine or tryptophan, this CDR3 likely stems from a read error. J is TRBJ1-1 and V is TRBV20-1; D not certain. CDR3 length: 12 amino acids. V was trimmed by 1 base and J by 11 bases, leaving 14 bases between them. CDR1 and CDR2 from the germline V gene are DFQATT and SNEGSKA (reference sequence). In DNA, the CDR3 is TGCAGTGCTAGAGCTGGGGTCACTGGGGCTTTCCTT. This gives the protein CSARAGVTGAFL.

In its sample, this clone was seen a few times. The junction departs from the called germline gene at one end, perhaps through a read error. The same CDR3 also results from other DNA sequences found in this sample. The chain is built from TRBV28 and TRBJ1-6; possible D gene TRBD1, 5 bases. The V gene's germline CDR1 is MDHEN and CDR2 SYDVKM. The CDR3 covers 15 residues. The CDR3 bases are TGTGCCAGCACCTCTTTCCGGGACGGCAATTCACCCCTCCACTTC. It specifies CASTSFRDGNSPLHF.